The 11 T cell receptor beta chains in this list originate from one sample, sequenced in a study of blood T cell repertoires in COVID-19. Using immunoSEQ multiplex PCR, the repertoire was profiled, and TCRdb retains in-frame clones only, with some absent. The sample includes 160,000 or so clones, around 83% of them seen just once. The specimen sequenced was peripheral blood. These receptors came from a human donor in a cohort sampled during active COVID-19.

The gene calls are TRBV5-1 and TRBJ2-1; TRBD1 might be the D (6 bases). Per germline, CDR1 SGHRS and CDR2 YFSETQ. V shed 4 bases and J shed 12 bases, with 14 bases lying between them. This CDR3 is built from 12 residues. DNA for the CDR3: TGCGCCAGCAGCGAAGGACAGTCGCGGCAGTTCTTC. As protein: CASSEGQSRQFF. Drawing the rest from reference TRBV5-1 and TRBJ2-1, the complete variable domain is KAGVTQTPRYLIKTRGQQVTLSCSPISGHRSVSWYQQTPGQGLQFLFEYFSETQRNKGNFPGRFSGRQFSNSRSEMNVSTLELGDSALYLCASSEGQSRQFFGPGTRLTVL.

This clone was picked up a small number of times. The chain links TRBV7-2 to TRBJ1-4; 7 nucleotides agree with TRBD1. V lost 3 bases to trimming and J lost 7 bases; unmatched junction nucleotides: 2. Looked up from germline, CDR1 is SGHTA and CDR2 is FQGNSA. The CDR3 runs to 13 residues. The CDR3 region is CASSLGTAEKLFF. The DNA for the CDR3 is TGTGCCAGCAGCTTGGGGACAGCTGAAAAACTGTTTTTT.

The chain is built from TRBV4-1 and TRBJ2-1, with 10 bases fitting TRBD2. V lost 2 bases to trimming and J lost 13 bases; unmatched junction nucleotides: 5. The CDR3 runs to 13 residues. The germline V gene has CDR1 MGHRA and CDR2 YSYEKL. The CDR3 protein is CASSQLLAGDQFF. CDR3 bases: TGCGCCAGCAGCCAACTTCTAGCGGGAGATCAGTTCTTC.

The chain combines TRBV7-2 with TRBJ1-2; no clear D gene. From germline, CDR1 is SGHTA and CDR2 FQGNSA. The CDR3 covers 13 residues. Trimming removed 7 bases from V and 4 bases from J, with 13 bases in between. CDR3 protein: CASTQDGLYGYTF. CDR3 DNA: TGTGCCAGCACCCAAGATGGGCTCTATGGCTACACCTTC.

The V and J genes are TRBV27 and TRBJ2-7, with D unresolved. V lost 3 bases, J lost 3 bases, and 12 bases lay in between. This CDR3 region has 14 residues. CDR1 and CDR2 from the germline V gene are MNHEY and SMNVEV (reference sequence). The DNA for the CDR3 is TGTGCCAGCAGTTTTGCCGAGGAAGACTACGAGCAGTACTTC. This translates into CASSFAEEDYEQYF.

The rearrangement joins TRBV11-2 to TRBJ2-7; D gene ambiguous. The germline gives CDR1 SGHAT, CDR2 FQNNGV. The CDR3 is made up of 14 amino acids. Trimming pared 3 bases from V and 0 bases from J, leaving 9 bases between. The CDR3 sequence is CASSLIPSSYEQYF. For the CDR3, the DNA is TGTGCCAGCAGCTTGATTCCCAGCTCCTACGAGCAGTACTTC.

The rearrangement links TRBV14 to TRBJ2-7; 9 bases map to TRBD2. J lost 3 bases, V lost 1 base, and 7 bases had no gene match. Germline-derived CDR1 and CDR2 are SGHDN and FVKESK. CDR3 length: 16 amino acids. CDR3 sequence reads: CASSQVGLAGHYEQYF. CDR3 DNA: TGTGCCAGCAGCCAAGTAGGTCTAGCGGGGCACTACGAGCAGTACTTC.

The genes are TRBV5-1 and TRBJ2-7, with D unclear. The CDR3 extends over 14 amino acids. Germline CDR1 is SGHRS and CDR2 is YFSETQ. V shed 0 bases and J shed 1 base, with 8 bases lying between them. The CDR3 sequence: CASSLVPGSYEQYF. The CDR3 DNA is TGCGCCAGCAGCTTGGTTCCAGGATCCTACGAGCAGTACTTC.

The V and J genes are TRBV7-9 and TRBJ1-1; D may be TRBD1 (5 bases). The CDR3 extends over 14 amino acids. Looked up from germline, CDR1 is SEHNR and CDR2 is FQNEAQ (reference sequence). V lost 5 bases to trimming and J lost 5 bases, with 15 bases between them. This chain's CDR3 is CASSQSGGGTEAFF. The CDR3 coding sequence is TGTGCCAGCAGCCAATCCGGCGGGGGTACTGAAGCTTTCTTT.

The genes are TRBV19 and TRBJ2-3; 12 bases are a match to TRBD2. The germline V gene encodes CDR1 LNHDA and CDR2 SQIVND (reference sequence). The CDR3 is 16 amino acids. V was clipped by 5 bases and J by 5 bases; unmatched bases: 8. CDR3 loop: CASSPTSGSVGDTQYF. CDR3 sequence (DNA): TGTGCCAGTAGTCCGACTAGCGGGAGTGTCGGAGATACGCAGTATTTT.

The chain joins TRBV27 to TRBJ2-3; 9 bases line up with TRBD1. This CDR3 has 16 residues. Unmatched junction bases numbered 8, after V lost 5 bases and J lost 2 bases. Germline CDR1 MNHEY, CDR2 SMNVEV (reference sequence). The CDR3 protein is CASSPFWTGATDTQYF. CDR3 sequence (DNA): TGTGCCAGCAGTCCGTTTTGGACAGGGGCCACAGATACGCAGTATTTT.